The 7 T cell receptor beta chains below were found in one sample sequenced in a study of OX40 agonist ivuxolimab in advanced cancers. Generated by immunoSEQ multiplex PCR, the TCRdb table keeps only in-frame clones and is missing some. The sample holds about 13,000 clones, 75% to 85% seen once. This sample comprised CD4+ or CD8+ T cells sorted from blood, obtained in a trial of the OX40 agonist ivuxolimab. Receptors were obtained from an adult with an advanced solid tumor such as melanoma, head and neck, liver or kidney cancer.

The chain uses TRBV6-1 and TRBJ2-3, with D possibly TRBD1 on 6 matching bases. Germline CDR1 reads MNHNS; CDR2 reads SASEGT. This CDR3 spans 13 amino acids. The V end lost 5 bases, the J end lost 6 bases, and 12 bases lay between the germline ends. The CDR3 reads CASSSGETDTQYF. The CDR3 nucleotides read TGTGCCAGCAGTTCAGGGGAGACGGATACGCAGTATTTT.

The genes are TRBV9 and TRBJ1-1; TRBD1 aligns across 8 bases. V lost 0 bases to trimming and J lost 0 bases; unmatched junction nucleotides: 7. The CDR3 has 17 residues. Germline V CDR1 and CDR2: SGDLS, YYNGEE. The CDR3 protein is CASSVGLGDRLNTEAFF. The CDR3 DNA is TGTGCCAGCAGCGTAGGGCTGGGGGACAGGTTGAACACTGAAGCTTTCTTT.

CDR3 sequence reads: CASRWDRSYEQYF. The CDR3, as DNA: TGTGCCAGCAGGTGGGACCGCTCCTACGAGCAGTACTTC. The gene calls are TRBV6-5 and TRBJ2-7, with D perhaps matching TRBD1 or TRBD2 (5 bases each). Germline CDR1 MNHEY, CDR2 SVGAGI. The CDR3 spans 13 residues. The V gene lost 6 bases and the J gene lost 0 bases, with 9 bases spanning the gap.

Here the CDR3 reads CASSQPYTDTQYF. The CDR3 nucleotides read TGTGCCAGCAGCCAGCCCTACACAGATACGCAGTATTTT. The chain has TRBV7-9 and TRBJ2-3; D is unresolved. Looked up from germline, CDR1 is SEHNR and CDR2 is FQNEAQ (reference sequence). The germline V and J ends were trimmed by 5 bases and 2 bases, with 8 bases remaining between them. The CDR3 totals 13 residues. The complete variable domain, with remaining parts taken from reference TRBV7-9 and TRBJ2-3, reads DTGVSQNPRHKITKRGQNVTFRCDPISEHNRLYWYRQTLGQGPEFLTYFQNEAQLEKSRLLSDRFSAERPKGSFSTLEIQRTEQGDSAMYLCASSQPYTDTQYFGPGTRLTVL.

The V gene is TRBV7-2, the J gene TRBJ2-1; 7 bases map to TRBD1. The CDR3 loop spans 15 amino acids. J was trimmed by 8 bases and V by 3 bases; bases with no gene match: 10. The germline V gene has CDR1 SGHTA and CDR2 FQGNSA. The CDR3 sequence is CASSFPDRAGYEQFF. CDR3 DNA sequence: TGTGCCAGCAGCTTCCCCGACAGGGCAGGGTATGAGCAGTTCTTC.

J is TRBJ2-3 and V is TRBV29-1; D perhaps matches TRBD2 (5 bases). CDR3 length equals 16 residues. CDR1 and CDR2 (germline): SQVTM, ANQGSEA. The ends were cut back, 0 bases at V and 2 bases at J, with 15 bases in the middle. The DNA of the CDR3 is TGCAGCGTTGAAGATCGGGGTGTAGGGTACACAGATACGCAGTATTTT. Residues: CSVEDRGVGYTDTQYF.

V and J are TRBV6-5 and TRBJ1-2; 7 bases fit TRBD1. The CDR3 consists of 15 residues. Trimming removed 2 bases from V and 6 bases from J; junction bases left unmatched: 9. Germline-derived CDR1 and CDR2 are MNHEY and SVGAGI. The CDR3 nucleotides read TGTGCCAGCAGTTACGAACGGACAGGTCTAAATGGCTACACCTTC. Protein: CASSYERTGLNGYTF.